This T cell receptor (beta chain) originates from a study of T cell responses to AZD1222 COVID-19 vaccine. In the case of this clone: As yet, its antigen is unknown.

Profiling relied on immunoSEQ multiplex PCR, and the TCRdb table lists in-frame clones only, not all of them. The table has more than 85,000 clones, 86% seen once; the top ten hold 4% to 6%. Looked up from germline, CDR1 is SGHDT and CDR2 is YYEEEE. The CDR3 is 15 amino acids. With 4 bases removed from V and 8 bases from J, the gap between germline ends came to 21 bases. Broader study findings: Females made up more of the donors, who were largely white British, and clonal diversity may have come out too low. Repertoires were obtained only post-peak T cell response. Among AZD1222 vaccinees, only six or seven were seropositive at baseline. Nearly half of unique spike-specific TCRs reportedly avoided B.1.351 and B.1.1.7 mutated regions.

The chain couples TRBV5-6 to TRBJ1-2; D uncertain. This sample comprised peripheral blood, obtained on day 0 of AZD1222 vaccination. The TCR originated in an adult in good health. The CDR3 loop is CASSLRPIPQRGYTF. For the CDR3, the DNA is TGTGCCAGCAGCCTCCGACCTATACCCCAACGGGGCTACACCTTC.